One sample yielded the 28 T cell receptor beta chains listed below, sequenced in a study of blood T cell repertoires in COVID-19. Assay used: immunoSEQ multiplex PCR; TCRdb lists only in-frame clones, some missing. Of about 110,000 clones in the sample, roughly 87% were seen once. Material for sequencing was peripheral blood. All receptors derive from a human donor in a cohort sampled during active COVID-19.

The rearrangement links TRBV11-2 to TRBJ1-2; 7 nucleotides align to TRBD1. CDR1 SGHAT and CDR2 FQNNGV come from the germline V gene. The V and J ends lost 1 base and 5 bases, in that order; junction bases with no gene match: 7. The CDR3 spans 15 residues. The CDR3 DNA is TGTGCCAGCAGCTTAGTTGAGACAGGGTCTTATGGCTACACCTTC. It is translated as CASSLVETGSYGYTF.

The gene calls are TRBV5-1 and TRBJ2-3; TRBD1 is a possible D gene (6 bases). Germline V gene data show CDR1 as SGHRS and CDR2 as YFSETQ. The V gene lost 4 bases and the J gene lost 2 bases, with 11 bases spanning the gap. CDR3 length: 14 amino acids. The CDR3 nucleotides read TGCGCCAGCAGCCCCGACAGGCACACAGATACGCAGTATTTT. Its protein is CASSPDRHTDTQYF. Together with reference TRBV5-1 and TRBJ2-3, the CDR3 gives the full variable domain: KAGVTQTPRYLIKTRGQQVTLSCSPISGHRSVSWYQQTPGQGLQFLFEYFSETQRNKGNFPGRFSGRQFSNSRSEMNVSTLELGDSALYLCASSPDRHTDTQYFGPGTRLTVL.

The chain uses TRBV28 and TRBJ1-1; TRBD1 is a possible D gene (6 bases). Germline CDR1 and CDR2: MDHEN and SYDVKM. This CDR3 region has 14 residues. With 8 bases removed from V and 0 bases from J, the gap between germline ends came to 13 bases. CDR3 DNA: TGTGCCAGCTACAGGGCGCGGTTGAACACTGAAGCTTTCTTT. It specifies CASYRARLNTEAFF.

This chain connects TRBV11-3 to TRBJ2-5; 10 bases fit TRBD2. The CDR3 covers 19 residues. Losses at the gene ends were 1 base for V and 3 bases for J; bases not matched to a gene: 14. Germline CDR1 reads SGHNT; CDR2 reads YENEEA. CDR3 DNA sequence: TGTGCCAGCAGCTTAGGTCTCCCTGGTAGCGGGGGGATTGAAGAGACCCAGTACTTC. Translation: CASSLGLPGSGGIEETQYF. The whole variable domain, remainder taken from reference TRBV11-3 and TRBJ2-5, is EAGVVQSPRYKIIEKKQPVAFWCNPISGHNTLYWYLQNLGQGPELLIRYENEEAVDDSQLPKDRFSAERLKGVDSTLKIQPAELGDSAVYLCASSLGLPGSGGIEETQYFGPGTRLLVL.

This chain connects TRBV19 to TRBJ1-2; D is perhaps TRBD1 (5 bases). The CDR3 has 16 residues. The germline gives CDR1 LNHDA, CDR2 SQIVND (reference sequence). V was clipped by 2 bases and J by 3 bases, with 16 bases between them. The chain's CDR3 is CASSIRPIGGDYGYTF. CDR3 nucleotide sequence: TGTGCCAGTAGTATAAGACCGATCGGGGGTGACTATGGCTACACCTTC.

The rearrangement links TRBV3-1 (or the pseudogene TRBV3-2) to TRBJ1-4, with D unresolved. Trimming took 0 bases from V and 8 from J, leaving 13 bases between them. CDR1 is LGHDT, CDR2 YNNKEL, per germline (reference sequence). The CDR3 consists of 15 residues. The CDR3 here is CASSQEETRGEKLFF. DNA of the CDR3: TGTGCCAGCAGCCAAGAGGAGACGAGAGGGGAAAAACTGTTTTTT.

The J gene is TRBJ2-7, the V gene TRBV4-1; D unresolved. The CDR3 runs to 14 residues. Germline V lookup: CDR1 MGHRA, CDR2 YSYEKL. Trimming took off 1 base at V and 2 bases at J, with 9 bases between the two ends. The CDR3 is CASSQGSSTYEQYF. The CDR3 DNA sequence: TGCGCCAGCAGCCAAGGCTCCAGTACCTACGAGCAGTACTTC.

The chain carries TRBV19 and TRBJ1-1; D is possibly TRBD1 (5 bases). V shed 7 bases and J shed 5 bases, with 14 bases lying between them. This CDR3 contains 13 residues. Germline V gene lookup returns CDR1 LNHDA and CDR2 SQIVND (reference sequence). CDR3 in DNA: TGTGCCAGTAAGGAGGGCGGACAAACTGAAGCTTTCTTT. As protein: CASKEGGQTEAFF.

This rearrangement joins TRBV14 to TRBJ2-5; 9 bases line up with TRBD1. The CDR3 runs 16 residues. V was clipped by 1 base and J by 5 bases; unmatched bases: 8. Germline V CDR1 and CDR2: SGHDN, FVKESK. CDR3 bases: TGTGCCAGCAGCCAAGGGGGGACAGGGATTTCGGAGACCCAGTACTTC. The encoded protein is CASSQGGTGISETQYF.

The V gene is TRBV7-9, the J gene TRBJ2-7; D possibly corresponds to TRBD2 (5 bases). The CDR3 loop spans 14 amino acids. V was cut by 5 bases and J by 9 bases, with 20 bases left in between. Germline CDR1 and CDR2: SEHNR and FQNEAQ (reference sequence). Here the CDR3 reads CASSPPGPIGMQYF. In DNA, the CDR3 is TGTGCCAGCAGCCCTCCCGGACCCATCGGGATGCAGTACTTC.

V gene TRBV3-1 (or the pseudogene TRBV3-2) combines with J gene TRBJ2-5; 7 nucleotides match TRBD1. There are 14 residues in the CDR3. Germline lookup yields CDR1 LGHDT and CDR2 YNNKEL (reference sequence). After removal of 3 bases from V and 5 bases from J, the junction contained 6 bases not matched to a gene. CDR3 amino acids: CASSQSGGYETQYF. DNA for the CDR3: TGTGCCAGCAGCCAGTCAGGGGGTTATGAGACCCAGTACTTC.

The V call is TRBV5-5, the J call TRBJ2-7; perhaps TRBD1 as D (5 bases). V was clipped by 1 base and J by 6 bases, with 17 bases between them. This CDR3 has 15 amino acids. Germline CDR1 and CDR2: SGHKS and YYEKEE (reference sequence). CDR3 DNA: TGTGCCAGCAGCTTGCGGTGGGGCCATCCCGGCGAGCAGTACTTC. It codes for CASSLRWGHPGEQYF.

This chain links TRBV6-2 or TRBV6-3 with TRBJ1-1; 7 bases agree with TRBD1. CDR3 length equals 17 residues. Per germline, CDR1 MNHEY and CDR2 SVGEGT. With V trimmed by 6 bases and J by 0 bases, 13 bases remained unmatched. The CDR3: CASSRPGTDVMNTEAFF. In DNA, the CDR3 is TGTGCCAGCAGCCGCCCCGGGACAGACGTCATGAACACTGAAGCTTTCTTT.

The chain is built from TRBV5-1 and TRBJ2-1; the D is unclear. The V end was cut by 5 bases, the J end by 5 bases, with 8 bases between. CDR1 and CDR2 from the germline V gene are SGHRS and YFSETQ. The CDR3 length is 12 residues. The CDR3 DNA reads TGCGCCAGCAGTTCAGGAAACAATGAGCAGTTCTTC. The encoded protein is CASSSGNNEQFF.

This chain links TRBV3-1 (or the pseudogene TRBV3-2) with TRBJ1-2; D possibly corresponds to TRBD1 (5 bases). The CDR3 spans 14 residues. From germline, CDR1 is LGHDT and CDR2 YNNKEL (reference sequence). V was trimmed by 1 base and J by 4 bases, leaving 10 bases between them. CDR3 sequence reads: CASSQAGGSYGYTF. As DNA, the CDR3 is TGTGCCAGCAGCCAAGCCGGGGGTAGCTATGGCTACACCTTC.

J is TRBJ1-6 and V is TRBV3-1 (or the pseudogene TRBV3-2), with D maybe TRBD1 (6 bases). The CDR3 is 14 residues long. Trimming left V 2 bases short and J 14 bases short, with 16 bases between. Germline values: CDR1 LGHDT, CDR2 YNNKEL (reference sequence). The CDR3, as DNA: TGTGCCAGCAGCCAAAGCGGGGGGCGACAAGCCCTCCACTTT. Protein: CASSQSGGRQALHF.

The chain's CDR3 is CASSQLAGGHQETQYF. The CDR3 bases are TGTGCCAGCAGCCAGCTAGCGGGGGGGCACCAAGAGACCCAGTACTTC. This chain joins TRBV27 and TRBJ2-5; 12 positions match TRBD2. Germline values: CDR1 MNHEY, CDR2 SMNVEV (reference sequence). This CDR3 region has 16 residues. V lost 6 bases and J lost 0; bases outside the gene matches: 5.

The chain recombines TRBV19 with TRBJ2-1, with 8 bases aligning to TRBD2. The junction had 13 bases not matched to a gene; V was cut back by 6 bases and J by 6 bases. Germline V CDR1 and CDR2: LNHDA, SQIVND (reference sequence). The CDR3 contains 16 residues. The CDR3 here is CASRGWAAGAGNEQFF. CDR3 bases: TGTGCCAGTAGAGGATGGGCAGCGGGAGCCGGCAATGAGCAGTTCTTC.

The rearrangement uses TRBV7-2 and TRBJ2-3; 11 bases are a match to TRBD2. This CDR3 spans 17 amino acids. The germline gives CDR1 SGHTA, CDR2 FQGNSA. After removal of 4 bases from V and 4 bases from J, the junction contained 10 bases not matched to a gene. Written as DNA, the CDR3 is TGTGCCAGCAGCTCCCGGGTGACTAGCGGGGCTGCAGATACGCAGTATTTT. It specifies CASSSRVTSGAADTQYF.

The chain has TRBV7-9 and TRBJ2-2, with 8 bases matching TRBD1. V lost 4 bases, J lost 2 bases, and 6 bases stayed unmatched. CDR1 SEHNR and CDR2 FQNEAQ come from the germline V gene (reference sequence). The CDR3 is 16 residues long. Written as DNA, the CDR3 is TGTGCCAGCAGCTATTCCGGGACAGGCAACACCGGGGAGCTGTTTTTT. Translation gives CASSYSGTGNTGELFF.

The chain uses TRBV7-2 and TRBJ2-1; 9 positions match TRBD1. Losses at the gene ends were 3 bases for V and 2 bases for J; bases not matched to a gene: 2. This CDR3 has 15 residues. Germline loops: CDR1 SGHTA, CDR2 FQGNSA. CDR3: CASSFRDRAYNEQFF. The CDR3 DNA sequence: TGTGCCAGCAGCTTCCGGGACAGGGCCTACAATGAGCAGTTCTTC. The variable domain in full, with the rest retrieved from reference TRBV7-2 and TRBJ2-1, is GAGVSQSPSNKVTEKGKDVELRCDPISGHTALYWYRQSLGQGLEFLIYFQGNSAPDKSGLPSDRFSAERTGGSVSTLTIQRTQQEDSAVYLCASSFRDRAYNEQFFGPGTRLTVL.

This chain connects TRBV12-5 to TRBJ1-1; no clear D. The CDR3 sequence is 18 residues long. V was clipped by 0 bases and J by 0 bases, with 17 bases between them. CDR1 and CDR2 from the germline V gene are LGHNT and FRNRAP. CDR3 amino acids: CASGLVPLNSLMNTEAFF. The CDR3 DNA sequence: TGTGCTAGTGGTTTGGTACCCCTAAACAGCCTTATGAACACTGAAGCTTTCTTT.

CDR3 nucleotide sequence: TGTGCCAGCAGTCCCCTAAGTCGGGACACCATCCATTTT. The encoded protein is CASSPLSRDTIHF. The V and J genes are TRBV28 and TRBJ1-5, with TRBD1 as a possible D gene (6 bases). V dropped 5 bases and J dropped 16 bases, with 21 bases sitting between them. There are 13 residues in the CDR3. Germline V gene lookup returns CDR1 MDHEN and CDR2 SYDVKM.

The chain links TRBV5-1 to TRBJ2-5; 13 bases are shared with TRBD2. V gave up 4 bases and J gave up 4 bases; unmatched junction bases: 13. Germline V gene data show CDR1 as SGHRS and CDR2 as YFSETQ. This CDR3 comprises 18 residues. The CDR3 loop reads CASSPRGTSGTIVETQYF. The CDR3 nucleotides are TGCGCCAGCAGCCCACGAGGGACTAGCGGGACGATTGTAGAGACCCAGTACTTC.

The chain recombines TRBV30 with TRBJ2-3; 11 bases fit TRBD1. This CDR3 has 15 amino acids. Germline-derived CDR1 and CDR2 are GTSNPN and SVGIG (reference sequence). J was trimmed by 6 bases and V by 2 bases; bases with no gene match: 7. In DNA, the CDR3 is TGTGCCTGGAGTCAACCGGGACAGGGGGTTGATACGCAGTATTTT. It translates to CAWSQPGQGVDTQYF.

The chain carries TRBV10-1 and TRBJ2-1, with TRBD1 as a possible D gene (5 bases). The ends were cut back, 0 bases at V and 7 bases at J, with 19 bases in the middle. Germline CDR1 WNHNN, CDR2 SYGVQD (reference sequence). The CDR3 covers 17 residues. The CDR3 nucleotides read TGCGCCAGCAGTGAGTCCCGGGCCAGGGATAAAGGAAATGAGCAGTTCTTC. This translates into CASSESRARDKGNEQFF.

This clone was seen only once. CDR3 residues: CASSLGGTSGVAKNIQYF. As DNA, the CDR3 is TGTGCCAGCAGTTTAGGGGGGACTAGCGGGGTAGCCAAAAACATTCAGTACTTC. The chain couples TRBV28 to TRBJ2-4; 13 bases align to TRBD2. The V and J ends lost 2 bases and 0 bases, in that order; junction bases with no gene match: 4. CDR3 size: 18 residues. Germline V gives CDR1 MDHEN, CDR2 SYDVKM. The full variable domain, with the rest looked up from reference TRBV28 and TRBJ2-4, is DVKVTQSSRYLVKRTGEKVFLECVQDMDHENMFWYRQDPGLGLRLIYFSYDVKMKEKGDIPEGYSVSREKKERFSLILESASTNQTSMYLCASSLGGTSGVAKNIQYFGAGTRLSVL.

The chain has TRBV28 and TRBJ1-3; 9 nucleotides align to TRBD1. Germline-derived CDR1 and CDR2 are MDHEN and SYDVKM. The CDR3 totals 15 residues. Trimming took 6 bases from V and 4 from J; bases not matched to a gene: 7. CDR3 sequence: CASRAGTGLGNTIYF. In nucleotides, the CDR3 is TGTGCCAGCAGGGCGGGGACAGGGCTAGGAAACACCATATATTTT. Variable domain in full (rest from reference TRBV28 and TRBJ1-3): DVKVTQSSRYLVKRTGEKVFLECVQDMDHENMFWYRQDPGLGLRLIYFSYDVKMKEKGDIPEGYSVSREKKERFSLILESASTNQTSMYLCASRAGTGLGNTIYFGEGSWLTVV.